The TCR beta chain described here comes from a study of molecular identifiers for immune sequencing clone quantification. Findings and caveats of the study: Effector cells kept over 98% of their molecules in clones above 20 RNA copies, while naive cells kept under 1% there.

In its sample, this clonotype was seen a few times. Antigen: not known. Per the germline V gene, CDR1 is KGHSH and CDR2 is LQKENI. Trimming shortened V by 4 bases and J by 3 bases, and 24 bases separated the two germline ends. The CDR3 extends over 18 amino acids. MiXCR, run by TCRdb on the PCR reads, gives a single entry per CDR3 protein. The repertoire includes approximately 670,000 distinct CDR3 sequences, less than 20% of them detected once, and about 0.9% sits in the top ten. Every naive CD8 library was made from between about 18,000 and 1,100,000 sorted cells with 10%, 30% or 50% RNA. Naive CD8 T cells were sorted as CD8+CD4-CCR7+CD45RA+.

V gene TRBV18 combines with J gene TRBJ1-2, with D tentatively TRBD1 (5 bases). The source material was naive CD8+ T cells from blood, with Jurkat cell RNA spiked in. Subset denoted: FACS-sorted CD8+CD4-CCR7+CD45RA+ naive T cells. The clonotype comes from a human donor in good health. Some libraries in this study had Jurkat cell RNA spiked in. Written as DNA, the CDR3 is TGTGCCAGCTCACGTGAGACAGTAAATCAACTGAGGGACTATGGCTACACCTTC. Translating it yields CASSRETVNQLRDYGYTF.